Listed here is a single TCR beta chain. This entry comes from a study of blood T cell repertoires in COVID-19. Only in-frame clones appear in the TCRdb table, and some are missing; sequencing was by immunoSEQ multiplex PCR. The sample contains about 66,000 clones, roughly 90% of which appear only once. With 8 bases clipped from V and 7 bases from J, the junction kept 8 bases outside the gene matches. CDR3 length equals 12 residues. The germline V gene has CDR1 GTSNPN and CDR2 SVGIG (reference sequence). The chain combines TRBV30 with TRBJ2-3, with TRBD2 identical over 8 bases. The source is a man in his 70s with acute or convalescent COVID-19. The sequencing sample was made of peripheral blood. The CDR3 sequence: CAGGLEGYTQYF. The DNA for the CDR3 is TGTGCCGGGGGACTAGAGGGTTATACGCAGTATTTT.